The present T cell receptor beta chain was sequenced within a study of Ad26.COV2.S vaccination and SARS-CoV-2 variants. Study summary: Vaccine-arm donor from the placebo-controlled COV1001 Ad26.COV2.S trial. Once, or twice with 56 days between doses, Ad26.COV2.S was given intramuscularly.

Regarding treatment: roughly 19 received Ad26.COV2.S at low or high dose, single or two shots; 5 received placebo; per-sample allocation not given. The samples were gathered on day 63 after the first injection of vaccine or placebo. Overall study results and limits: Placebo recipients had lower spike-specific TCR breadth than vaccine recipients. It was found that vaccine and placebo recipients had similar non-spike TCR breadth.

Turning to this clone: No antigen is known for it.

Data came from immunoSEQ multiplex PCR; TCRdb stores just in-frame clones and leaves some out. Found here are more than 400,000 clones, roughly 91% of them singletons; the top ten hold less than 5.5%. The germline CDR1 and CDR2 sequences are SEHNR and FQNEAQ (reference sequence). The CDR3 sequence is 16 residues long. J lost 1 base, V lost 5 bases, and 5 bases had no gene match. This receptor was taken from a person between 18 and 65 years old who received the Ad26.COV2.S COVID-19 vaccine or a placebo. Source: peripheral blood, taken in a trial of Ad26.COV2.S vaccine versus placebo. The V gene is TRBV7-9, the J gene TRBJ2-3; 11 nucleotides line up with TRBD2. The CDR3, as DNA: TGTGCCAGCAGCATACAGACTAGCGGGGGCACAGATACGCAGTATTTT. As protein: CASSIQTSGGTDTQYF.